This note documents a single T cell receptor beta chain sequence. Trimming took 8 bases from V and 8 from J, leaving 9 bases between them. The CDR3 extends over 11 amino acids. Looked up from germline, CDR1 is LGHDT and CDR2 is YNNKEL (reference sequence). This record comes from a study of blood T cell repertoires in COVID-19. Sequencing was performed with immunoSEQ multiplex PCR; in TCRdb, only in-frame clones are kept and a portion is missing. Among 30,000 to 40,000 clones listed, 87% were seen once. This chain joins TRBV3-1 (or the pseudogene TRBV3-2) and TRBJ1-4, with D perhaps TRBD1 (6 bases). The sequencing input was peripheral blood. This clonotype was obtained from an elderly man with active COVID-19. The CDR3 sequence is CASGGREKLFF. The CDR3, as DNA: TGTGCCAGCGGGGGCAGAGAAAAACTGTTTTTT.